The entry below describes one T cell receptor (beta chain). Its target is not known. This entry belongs to a study of CD8 T cells in ankylosing spondylitis. Study outcomes and limitations: Matched ankylosing spondylitis synovial fluid reportedly contained a significantly enriched population of disease-linked clones. What seemed typical of ankylosing spondylitis blood was a TCR beta motif built from roughly 8 highly homologous variants.

Trimming pared 0 bases from V and 4 bases from J, leaving 5 bases between. Germline-derived CDR1 and CDR2 are LGHDT and YNNKEL (reference sequence). This CDR3 has 13 amino acids. TCRdb used MiXCR to reprocess the 5' RACE reads, holding one entry per CDR3 protein. The table lists roughly 440,000 distinct CDR3 sequences, about a sixth of them singletons. The receptor was isolated from a male donor with ankylosing spondylitis. V gene TRBV3-1 combines with J gene TRBJ2-3; D not resolved. Sequenced material: blood, either unsorted or a sorted T cell fraction (not recorded which). The CDR3 here is CASSQEWADTQYF. The CDR3 coding sequence is TGTGCCAGCAGCCAAGAATGGGCAGATACGCAGTATTTT.